This T cell receptor beta chain was sequenced during a study of cytomegalovirus exposure and HLA in healthy donors. Study-level results: In most subjects, TCR beta sequences reportedly gave accurate predictions of HLA-A and HLA-B alleles. Listed as cytomegalovirus-associated were approximately 160 TCR beta chains.

Use of 60 Vbeta and 13 Jbeta primers characterized the PCR. Libraries were prepared by immunoSEQ multiplex PCR; TCRdb keeps only in-frame clonotypes and omits some of them. The sample has approximately 160,000 clones, roughly 80% seen once. With regard to this clone: What it binds is unknown.

In germline, CDR1 is LGHNA, CDR2 YSLEER. The V end was cut by 0 bases, the J end by 4 bases, with 10 bases between. The CDR3 totals 15 residues. Sequenced sample: PBMCs. This clonotype was obtained from a girl between 10 and 17 years old in good health and CMV-seropositive. This rearrangement joins TRBV4-3 to TRBJ1-3; D call uncertain. The CDR3 DNA reads as TGCGCCAGCAGCCAAGATCATCGAGTCGGAAACACCATATATTTT. It codes for CASSQDHRVGNTIYF.